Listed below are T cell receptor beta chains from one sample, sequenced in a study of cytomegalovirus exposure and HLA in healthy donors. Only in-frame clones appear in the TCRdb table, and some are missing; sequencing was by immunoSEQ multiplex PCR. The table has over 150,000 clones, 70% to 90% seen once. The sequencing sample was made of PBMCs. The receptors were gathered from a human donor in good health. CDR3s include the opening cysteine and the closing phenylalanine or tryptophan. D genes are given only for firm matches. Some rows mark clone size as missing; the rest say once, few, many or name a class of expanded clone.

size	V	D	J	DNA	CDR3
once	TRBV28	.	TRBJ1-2	TGTGCCAGCAGTTCCCTACAGTACGGCTACACCTTC	CASSSLQYGYTF
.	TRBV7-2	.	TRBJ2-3	TGTGCCAGCAGCTTAGTATTCGGGGTGGCTTGGACTACAGATACGCAGTATTTT	CASSLVFGVAWTTDTQYF
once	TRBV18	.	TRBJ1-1	TGTGCCAGCTCACCAGGTGGGCACGCTGAAGCTTTCTTT	CASSPGGHAEAFF
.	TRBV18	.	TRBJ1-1	TGTGCCAGCTCACCAGATAGTTACACTGAAGCTTTCTTT	CASSPDSYTEAFF
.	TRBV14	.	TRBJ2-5	TGTGCCAGCAGCAGGAGTGGGCAAGAGACCCAGTACTTC	CASSRSGQETQYF
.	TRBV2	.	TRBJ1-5	TGTGCCAGCAGTGTCCGAGGAGCCACCAATCAGCCCCAGCATTTT	CASSVRGATNQPQHF
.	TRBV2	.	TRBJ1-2	TGTGCCAGCAGTGAATCCAGGGGAGGGATGGGCTACACCTTC	CASSESRGGMGYTF
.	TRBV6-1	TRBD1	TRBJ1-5	TGTGCCAGCAGTATGGGACAGACTAGCAATCAGCCCCAGCATTTT	CASSMGQTSNQPQHF
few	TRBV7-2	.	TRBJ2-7	TGTGCCAGCAGCTTCACGCCAGCCGCGGGGCAGTACTTC	CASSFTPAAGQYF
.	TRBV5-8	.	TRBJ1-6	TGTGCCAGCAGTTTTGAGGCCGGGGTTAATTCACCCCTCCACTTT	CASSFEAGVNSPLHF
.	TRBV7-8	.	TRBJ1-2	TGTGCCAGCACCGCGGGGGTGGATGGCTACACCTTC	CASTAGVDGYTF
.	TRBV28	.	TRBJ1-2	TGTGCCAGCAGTTTCGTTGATGGCTACACCTTC	CASSFVDGYTF
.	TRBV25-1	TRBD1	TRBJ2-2	TGTGCCAGTGCCGGCCAGGGGGTTAACGGGGAGCTGTTTTTT	CASAGQGVNGELFF
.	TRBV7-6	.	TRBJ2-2	TGTGCCAGCAGCTTAGTAACCGGGGAGCTGTTTTTT	CASSLVTGELFF
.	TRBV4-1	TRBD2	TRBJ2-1	TGCGCCAGCCAAAGGACTAGCGGGGGGGTGGTTGAGCAGTTCTTC	CASQRTSGGVVEQFF
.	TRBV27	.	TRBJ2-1	TGTGCCAGCAGGTGGGGGCCCCCTTACAATGAGCAGTTCTTC	CASRWGPPYNEQFF
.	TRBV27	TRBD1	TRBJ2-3	TGTGCCAGCAGTTGGGACAGGGTAGATACGCAGTATTTT	CASSWDRVDTQYF
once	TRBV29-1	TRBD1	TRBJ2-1	TGCAGCGGGAAAGGGGGCCCTAGGGCCTACAATGAGCAGTTCTTC	CSGKGGPRAYNEQFF
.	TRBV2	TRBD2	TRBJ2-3	TGTGCCAGCAGTCGGACTAGCGGGGGGTCACTTAGCACAGATACGCAGTATTTT	CASSRTSGGSLSTDTQYF
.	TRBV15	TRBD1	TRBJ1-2	TGTGCCACCAGCCCGAGAGGACAGGGCTACGACTATGGCTACACCTTC	CATSPRGQGYDYGYTF
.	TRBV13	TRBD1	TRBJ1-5	TGTGCCAGCAGCTCCAGGGGGAGTGGGCAGCCCCAGCATTTT	CASSSRGSGQPQHF
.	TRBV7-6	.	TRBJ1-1	TGTGCCAGCAGCTTAGCGCCAAACATGAACACTGAAGCTTTCTTT	CASSLAPNMNTEAFF
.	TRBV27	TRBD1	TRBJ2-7	TGTGCCAGCAGTACAAACAGGGGTGGCGAGCAGTACTTC	CASSTNRGGEQYF
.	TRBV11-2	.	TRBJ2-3	TGTGCCAGCAGCTTAGACGGGAGAGACACAGATACGCAGTATTTT	CASSLDGRDTDTQYF